These 15 T cell receptor beta chains were all obtained from the same sample, sequenced in a study of CD8 T cell repertoires and HIV-1 epitope variants. Generated by immunoSEQ multiplex PCR, the TCRdb table keeps only in-frame clones and is missing some. Of about 6,300 clones listed, roughly 65% are singletons. No cognate antigen is known for these TCRs. Specimen: cultured CD8+ T cells derived from PBMCs. These receptors were obtained from a male donor with HIV.

This chain links TRBV10-3 with TRBJ1-5; the D gene is possibly TRBD1 (6 bases). The CDR3 loop spans 16 amino acids. V dropped 7 bases and J dropped 2 bases, with 18 bases sitting between them. Germline CDR1 reads ENHRY; CDR2 reads SYGVKD. The CDR3 bases are TGTGCCATCACCAGGGGAAGTTCGGGCGGCAATCAGCCCCAGCATTTT. It specifies CAITRGSSGGNQPQHF.

The V gene is TRBV7-8, the J gene TRBJ2-2, with 15 bases lining up with TRBD2. The ends lost 2 bases at V and 0 bases at J; junction bases unmatched: 7. Germline CDR1 and CDR2: SGHVS and FQNEAQ. This CDR3 has 20 residues. CDR3: CASSLRAGLAGGSNTGELFF. The CDR3 nucleotides read TGTGCCAGCAGCTTACGCGCGGGACTAGCGGGAGGTTCGAACACCGGGGAGCTGTTTTTT.

The table lists this clone with a few counts. The rearrangement joins TRBV5-6 to TRBJ2-7; TRBD1 aligns across 9 bases. The CDR3 runs to 15 residues. The germline V gene has CDR1 SGHDT and CDR2 YYEEEE. After removal of 4 bases from V and 5 bases from J, the junction contained 10 bases not matched to a gene. The CDR3 nucleotides are TGTGCCAGCAGCGTCGTCCGGGACAGGGTCAACGAGCAGTACTTC. Translated, it gives CASSVVRDRVNEQYF. Full variable domain (missing parts from reference TRBV5-6 and TRBJ2-7): DAGVTQSPTHLIKTRGQQVTLRCSPKSGHDTVSWYQQALGQGPQFIFQYYEEEERQRGNFPDRFSGHQFPNYSSELNVNALLLGDSALYLCASSVVRDRVNEQYFGPGTRLTVT.

The rearrangement links TRBV6-5 to TRBJ1-3; D gene unclear. CDR1 is MNHEY and CDR2 is SVGAGI in the germline V gene. This CDR3 has 15 residues. V was clipped by 5 bases and J by 0 bases, with 11 bases between them. CDR3 nucleotide sequence: TGTGCCAGCAGTCCAGGACGGTCCTCTGGAAACACCATATATTTT. Its protein product is CASSPGRSSGNTIYF.

The CDR3 nucleotides read TGTGCCAGCAGCCAAGCGTACAACAATGAGCAGTTCTTC. Translated: CASSQAYNNEQFF. The rearrangement links TRBV27 to TRBJ2-1; D gene uncertain. V was shortened by 6 bases and J by 5 bases, with 11 bases between the two germline ends. Germline V lookup: CDR1 MNHEY, CDR2 SMNVEV (reference sequence). The CDR3 has 13 residues.

The gene calls are TRBV19 and TRBJ2-1, with a weak D call TRBD1 (6 bases). Trimming pared 3 bases from V and 5 bases from J, leaving 8 bases between. The CDR3 has 13 residues. Germline CDR1 LNHDA, CDR2 SQIVND (reference sequence). CDR3 loop: CASSMDRDNEQFF. The CDR3 bases are TGTGCCAGTAGTATGGACAGAGACAATGAGCAGTTCTTC. Full variable domain (rest looked up from reference TRBV19 and TRBJ2-1): DGGITQSPKYLFRKEGQNVTLSCEQNLNHDAMYWYRQDPGQGLRLIYYSQIVNDFQKGDIAEGYSVSREKKESFPLTVTSAQKNPTAFYLCASSMDRDNEQFFGPGTRLTVL.

The chain couples TRBV9 to TRBJ1-2; TRBD1 aligns across 9 bases. Germline V lookup: CDR1 SGDLS, CDR2 YYNGEE. CDR3 size: 16 residues. V lost 0 bases to trimming and J lost 5 bases; unmatched junction nucleotides: 8. This CDR3 reads CASSVGSGTGQYGYTF. CDR3 coding DNA: TGTGCCAGCAGCGTAGGGTCCGGGACAGGGCAGTATGGCTACACCTTC.

The chain recombines TRBV6-5 with TRBJ1-1; no definite D call. The CDR3 extends over 13 amino acids. Trimming left V 2 bases short and J 4 bases short, with 8 bases between. Germline CDR1 reads MNHEY; CDR2 reads SVGAGI. CDR3 loop: CASSYRTSTEAFF. The CDR3 nucleotides are TGTGCCAGCAGTTACAGGACTAGCACTGAAGCTTTCTTT.

This clone was found once. V is TRBV19 and J is TRBJ1-3, with D possibly matching TRBD1 (6 bases). This CDR3 is built from 16 residues. The V gene's germline CDR1 is LNHDA and CDR2 SQIVND (reference sequence). V lost 5 bases and J 2 bases, leaving 16 bases between the germline ends. The CDR3 region has the DNA TGTGCCAGTAGTTCCCTAACCAGGGGAGCTGGAAACACCATATATTTT. Protein sequence: CASSSLTRGAGNTIYF.

There are a few counts of this clone. V gene TRBV28 combines with J gene TRBJ2-6, with D perhaps given as TRBD1 or TRBD2 (5 bases each). This CDR3 spans 14 amino acids. The V end lost 6 bases, the J end lost 0 bases, and 6 bases lay between the germline ends. CDR1 is MDHEN, CDR2 SYDVKM, per germline. The CDR3, as DNA: TGTGCCAGCAGGGGACCCTCTGGGGCCAACGTCCTGACTTTC. It specifies CASRGPSGANVLTF.

The chain recombines TRBV5-4 with TRBJ2-7; 8 positions match TRBD2. Germline V gene data show CDR1 as SGHNT and CDR2 as YYREEE (reference sequence). Losses at the gene ends were 0 bases for V and 5 bases for J; bases not matched to a gene: 4. The CDR3 runs 14 residues. This CDR3 is CASSLGGGNNEQYF. The CDR3 DNA reads as TGTGCCAGCAGCTTGGGCGGGGGGAACAACGAGCAGTACTTC.

The gene calls are TRBV27 and TRBJ2-5; 7 bases are shared with TRBD1. This CDR3 is 14 amino acids long. V shed 8 bases, J shed 2 bases, and the junction held 8 bases outside the gene matches. Germline V gene sequence: CDR1 MNHEY, CDR2 SMNVEV (reference sequence). The CDR3 loop reads CASSMTGPQETQYF. CDR3 bases: TGTGCCAGCTCCATGACAGGGCCACAAGAGACCCAGTACTTC.

This chain uses TRBV29-1 with TRBJ2-2; possible D gene TRBD2, 5 bases. Between the trimmed V and J ends, which lost 1 base and 3 bases, there was a span of 6 bases. CDR1 and CDR2 (germline): SQVTM, ANQGSEA. The CDR3 covers 13 residues. The CDR3 sequence: CSVEGGDTGELFF. The CDR3 DNA reads as TGCAGCGTTGAAGGGGGAGACACCGGGGAGCTGTTTTTT.

This rearrangement joins TRBV14 to TRBJ1-3, with D perhaps matching TRBD1 (5 bases). CDR3 length: 16 amino acids. Germline V CDR1 and CDR2: SGHDN, FVKESK. V was shortened by 3 bases and J by 2 bases, with 14 bases between the two germline ends. The CDR3 nucleotides read TGTGCCAGCAGCCACGGGTTTCGAGGGGCTGGAAACACCATATATTTT. Its protein is CASSHGFRGAGNTIYF.

The chain combines TRBV14 with TRBJ2-7; D call uncertain. Trimming shortened V by 6 bases and J by 6 bases, and 18 bases separated the two germline ends. CDR3 length: 14 residues. CDR1 and CDR2 from the germline V gene are SGHDN and FVKESK. The CDR3 protein is CASRPNLQLGEQYF. The CDR3 coding sequence is TGTGCCAGCAGGCCCAATCTTCAATTGGGCGAGCAGTACTTC.